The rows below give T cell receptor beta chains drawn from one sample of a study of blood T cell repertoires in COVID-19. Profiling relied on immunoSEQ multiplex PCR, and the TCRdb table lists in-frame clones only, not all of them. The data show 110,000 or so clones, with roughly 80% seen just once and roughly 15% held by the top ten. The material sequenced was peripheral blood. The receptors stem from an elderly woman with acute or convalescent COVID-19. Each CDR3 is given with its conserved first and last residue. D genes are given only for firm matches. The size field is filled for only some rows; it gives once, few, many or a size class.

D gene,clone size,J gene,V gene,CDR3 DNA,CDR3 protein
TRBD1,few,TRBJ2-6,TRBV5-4,TGTGCCAGCAGCCCCAGGGACAGGGGCTCTGGGGCCAACGTCCTGACTTTC,CASSPRDRGSGANVLTF
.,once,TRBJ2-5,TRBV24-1,TGTGCCACCAGTGATTTCGGGGAGACCCAGTACTTC,CATSDFGETQYF
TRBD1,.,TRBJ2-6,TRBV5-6,TGTGCCAGCAGCCTGGGACAGATCTCTGGGGCCAACGTCCTGACTTTC,CASSLGQISGANVLTF
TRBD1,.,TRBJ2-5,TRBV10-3,TGTGCCATCGGTCTGACAGGGACAGGTGAAGAGACCCAGTACTTC,CAIGLTGTGEETQYF
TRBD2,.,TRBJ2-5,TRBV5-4,TGTGCCAGCAGCTTGGTAGCGGGAGCTGAGACCCAGTACTTC,CASSLVAGAETQYF
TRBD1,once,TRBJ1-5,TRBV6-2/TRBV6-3,TGTGCCAGCAGCACTAACATCGGACAGGGCTCCTCTAATCAGCCCCAGCATTTT,CASSTNIGQGSSNQPQHF
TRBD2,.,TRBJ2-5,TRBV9,TGTGCCAGCAGCGTAGACGCAACTAGGGCGGGAGGGTCCCCCCAGTACTTC,CASSVDATRAGGSPQYF
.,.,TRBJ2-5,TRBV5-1,TGCGCCAGCAGCTTGGTCGGCAGCGGAGAAGAGACCCAGTACTTC,CASSLVGSGEETQYF
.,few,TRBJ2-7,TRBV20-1,TGCAGTGCTAGTCCCCCAATATCTCGGGGCTACGAGCAGTACTTC,CSASPPISRGYEQYF
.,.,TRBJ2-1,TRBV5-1,TGCGCCAGCAGCCCCCCCGGGAATGAGCAGTTCTTC,CASSPPGNEQFF
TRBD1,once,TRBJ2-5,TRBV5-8,TGTGCCAGCAGCTTGGGACAGGGTTTGGAGACCCAGTACTTC,CASSLGQGLETQYF
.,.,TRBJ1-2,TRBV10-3,TGTGCCATCAGTGAAACGCAGGGGCATGGCTACACCTTC,CAISETQGHGYTF
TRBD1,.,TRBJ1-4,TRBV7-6,TGTGCCAGCAGCCCAGGGGGAACTAATGAAAAACTGTTTTTT,CASSPGGTNEKLFF
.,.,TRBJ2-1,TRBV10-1,TGCGCCAGCAGTGAGGGCGGGAAGAACAATGAGCAGTTCTTC,CASSEGGKNNEQFF
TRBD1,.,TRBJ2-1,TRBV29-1,TGCAGCGTTGAGGGACCCCTACGACAGGGTAATGAGCAGTTCTTC,CSVEGPLRQGNEQFF